The 19 T cell receptor beta chains in this list originate from one sample, sequenced in a study of graft-versus-host responses after intestinal transplantation (dated by TCRdb to the early 2020s). The antigens for these receptors are not known. What this sample's time point label stands for: cells obtained before transplantation from donor or recipient. The library came from the immunoSEQ multiplex PCR assay. The source is immuneACCESS, and TCRdb retained only in-frame sequences with V and J called. Part of the clones is not carried over; for the studies checked, unresolved V genes explain less than half of this, and the remainder is unexplained. The sample table shows approximately 86,000 clones, and roughly 90% are seen once. The ten most abundant clones make up around 0.44% of the sample. The source was unstimulated CD8+ T cells sorted from spleen or lymph node cells, collected before transplant. The source is a human donor who was the organ donor for an intestinal transplant.

This rearrangement joins TRBV4-3 to TRBJ1-5; 9 bases are a match to TRBD1. Germline CDR1 reads LGHNA; CDR2 reads YSLEER. CDR3 length equals 15 residues. The J segment lost 3 bases and the V segment lost 4 bases, leaving 4 bases of the junction unmatched. In DNA, the CDR3 is TGCGCCAGCAGCCGGTGGACAGGGGACAATCAGCCCCAGCATTTT. It translates to CASSRWTGDNQPQHF.

This clone was counted once. V usage is TRBV5-4 and J usage is TRBJ2-1, with D possibly being TRBD2 (6 bases). Deletions cut 5 bases from V and 1 base from J, with 16 bases between. Per the germline V gene, CDR1 is SGHNT and CDR2 is YYREEE (reference sequence). The CDR3 runs 16 residues. In DNA form, the CDR3 reads TGTGCCAGCAGTCCTAACCCCGGGACTTCCTACAATGAGCAGTTCTTC. This sequence encodes CASSPNPGTSYNEQFF.

This clone was found once. The V gene is TRBV28, the J gene TRBJ1-5; TRBD1 matches 9 bases. The length of the CDR3 is 20 residues. Germline V gene data show CDR1 as MDHEN and CDR2 as SYDVKM. The V and J ends lost 6 bases and 0 bases, in that order; junction bases with no gene match: 18. The CDR3 region is CASRKERDRVTWDSNQPQHF. The DNA for the CDR3 is TGTGCCAGCAGAAAAGAGCGGGACAGGGTAACGTGGGATAGCAATCAGCCCCAGCATTTT.

This clone was seen a single time. V and J are TRBV19 and TRBJ2-3; unclear D gene. The CDR3 spans 14 residues. Germline V CDR1 and CDR2: LNHDA, SQIVND (reference sequence). V was clipped by 4 bases and J by 1 base, with 9 bases between them. CDR3 sequence (DNA): TGTGCCAGTAGTAGGGTACGGGGCACAGATACGCAGTATTTT. Its translation: CASSRVRGTDTQYF. The variable domain in full, completed from reference TRBV19 and TRBJ2-3, reads DGGITQSPKYLFRKEGQNVTLSCEQNLNHDAMYWYRQDPGQGLRLIYYSQIVNDFQKGDIAEGYSVSREKKESFPLTVTSAQKNPTAFYLCASSRVRGTDTQYFGPGTRLTVL.

This rearrangement joins TRBV19 to TRBJ1-2; 9 bases agree with TRBD1. V was pared by 11 bases and J by 7 bases, with 11 bases of the junction left unmatched. The CDR3 extends over 13 amino acids. The V gene's germline CDR1 is LNHDA and CDR2 SQIVND (reference sequence). CDR3 DNA sequence: TGTGCCGGCGGAGACAGGGGGAAGGGTGGCTACACCTTC. It is translated as CAGGDRGKGGYTF.

CDR3 loop: CASSPAGSGEQYF. In DNA form, the CDR3 reads TGTGCCAGCAGCCCGGCAGGGTCGGGCGAGCAGTACTTC. The chain joins TRBV7-2 to TRBJ2-7; possibly TRBD1 for D (5 bases). The CDR3 sequence is 13 residues long. V was pared by 5 bases and J by 6 bases, with 14 bases between. Germline CDR1 and CDR2: SGHTA and FQGNSA.

The chain recombines TRBV29-1 with TRBJ2-7; 8 bases fit TRBD1. The CDR3 runs 12 residues. CDR1 and CDR2 (germline): SQVTM, ANQGSEA. With V trimmed by 6 bases and J by 1 base, 2 bases remained unmatched. CDR3 region: CSVTGASYEQYF. CDR3 in DNA: TGCAGCGTGACAGGGGCGTCCTACGAGCAGTACTTC.

The chain combines TRBV7-9 with TRBJ1-3; TRBD1 matches at 10 bases. The CDR3 extends over 17 amino acids. Germline loops: CDR1 SEHNR, CDR2 FQNEAQ (reference sequence). V lost 5 bases, J lost 0 bases, and 7 bases stayed unmatched. Here the CDR3 reads CASSPRQGADSGNTIYF. The CDR3 DNA is TGTGCCAGCAGCCCCCGACAGGGGGCAGACTCTGGAAACACCATATATTTT.

J is TRBJ2-7 and V is TRBV4-3; 10 bases line up with TRBD2. V was pared by 0 bases and J by 2 bases, with 1 base of the junction left unmatched. Per the germline V gene, CDR1 is LGHNA and CDR2 is YSLEER. This CDR3 contains 15 residues. The CDR3 nucleotides read TGCGCCAGCAGCCAAGATCTAGCGGGGGCCTACGAGCAGTACTTC. Protein: CASSQDLAGAYEQYF.

The chain combines TRBV10-1 with TRBJ2-3; TRBD2 agrees at 7 bases. The CDR3 is made up of 16 amino acids. CDR1 and CDR2 from the germline V gene are WNHNN and SYGVQD (reference sequence). V trimming: 6 bases; J trimming: 0 bases; junction bases outside the gene matches: 9. Here the CDR3 reads CASRRRAGMSTDTQYF. DNA of the CDR3: TGCGCCAGCAGACGGAGAGCGGGGATGAGCACAGATACGCAGTATTTT.

This chain's CDR3 is CASSLTLSLNSNTEAFF. CDR3 coding DNA: TGTGCCAGCAGCTTAACGCTATCCCTTAACTCGAACACTGAAGCTTTCTTT. The V gene is TRBV7-9, the J gene TRBJ1-1; D gene unclear. V was pared by 2 bases and J by 1 base, with 17 bases between. This CDR3 contains 17 residues. CDR1 is SEHNR and CDR2 is FQNEAQ in the germline V gene (reference sequence).

The chain links TRBV30 to TRBJ2-7; D may be TRBD2 (7 bases). Looked up from germline, CDR1 is GTSNPN and CDR2 is SVGIG (reference sequence). V lost 8 bases and J 6 bases, leaving 26 bases between the germline ends. The CDR3 extends over 15 amino acids. The CDR3 region has the DNA TGTGCCCGCGCCCTCGGGGGGCTTTCCCCCGGCGAGCAGTACTTC. Translated, it gives CARALGGLSPGEQYF.

The chain joins TRBV6-1 to TRBJ1-3, with no clear D. The V gene lost 6 bases and the J gene lost 3 bases, with 15 bases spanning the gap. CDR3 length equals 15 residues. Germline loops: CDR1 MNHNS, CDR2 SASEGT. The CDR3 spells CASSRTAVGGNTIYF. The CDR3 region has the DNA TGTGCCAGCAGCAGAACAGCGGTAGGTGGAAACACCATATATTTT.

V is TRBV4-1 and J is TRBJ2-5; TRBD1 matches at 7 bases. Germline CDR1 and CDR2: MGHRA and YSYEKL. The CDR3 contains 14 residues. Germline trimming cut 0 bases from V and 4 bases from J; bases unmatched to any gene: 2. The CDR3 here is CASSQDGTVETQYF. The DNA of the CDR3 is TGCGCCAGCAGCCAAGATGGGACAGTAGAGACCCAGTACTTC.

The rearrangement joins TRBV5-5 to TRBJ1-6; D is perhaps TRBD1 (5 bases). Germline CDR1 is SGHKS and CDR2 is YYEKEE (reference sequence). The CDR3 totals 17 residues. The ends were cut back, 0 bases at V and 9 bases at J, with 19 bases in the middle. The DNA of the CDR3 is TGTGCCAGCAGCTTGGACCTCGGGACTCTTGTCGGTTCACCCCTCCACTTT. Translation gives CASSLDLGTLVGSPLHF.

This rearrangement joins TRBV5-1 to TRBJ1-2, with D unclear. Germline loops: CDR1 SGHRS, CDR2 YFSETQ. This CDR3 has 12 amino acids. With 4 bases removed from V and 4 bases from J, the gap between germline ends came to 8 bases. This CDR3 reads CASSESSYGYTF. DNA of the CDR3: TGCGCCAGCAGCGAGTCGAGCTATGGCTACACCTTC.

V usage is TRBV13 and J usage is TRBJ2-1; 9 nucleotides agree with TRBD2. The CDR3 is 17 amino acids. From germline, CDR1 is PRHDT and CDR2 FYEKMQ (reference sequence). V was clipped by 0 bases and J by 9 bases; unmatched bases: 12. CDR3 bases: TGTGCCAGCAGCTTAGGTCAGGCTAGCGGGGTCCGGGGTGAGCAGTTCTTC. Encoded protein: CASSLGQASGVRGEQFF.

The CDR3 loop is CASSMDSGGRQPQHF. The CDR3 DNA reads as TGTGCCAGTAGTATGGATTCAGGGGGACGGCAGCCCCAGCATTTT. The rearrangement uses TRBV19 and TRBJ1-5; the match to TRBD1 covers 7 bases. This CDR3 has 15 residues. Trimming took 3 bases from V and 7 from J; bases not matched to a gene: 9. The germline gives CDR1 LNHDA, CDR2 SQIVND (reference sequence).

The chain couples TRBV9 to TRBJ2-3, with unresolved D. The CDR3 runs 12 residues. Trimming stripped 2 bases from V and 4 bases from J, with 5 bases between. The germline V gene encodes CDR1 SGDLS and CDR2 YYNGEE. The CDR3 DNA sequence: TGTGCCAGCAGCGTCCCCTCAGATACGCAGTATTTT. Its translation: CASSVPSDTQYF.